This TCR beta chain stems from a study of T cell responses to AZD1222 COVID-19 vaccine. The study's findings and limits: Dominant at 160-218 and 743-854, vaccine-associated CD4 TCRs also spanned spike.

TCRdb keeps only in-frame clones here, not all; method: immunoSEQ multiplex PCR. Among under 200,000 clones listed, almost 90% were seen once. As concerns this clone: Antigen unknown.

The sequence came from an adult in good health. The material sequenced was peripheral blood, taken on day 0 of AZD1222 vaccination.

The CDR3 DNA sequence: TGCGCCAGCAGCCAAGTTCAAGGCGGGATCCCTCCATACGAGCAGTACTTC. Protein sequence: CASSQVQGGIPPYEQYF. The gene calls are TRBV4-3 and TRBJ2-7; weak D call: TRBD2 (6 bases). This CDR3 is built from 17 residues. Germline CDR1 LGHNA, CDR2 YSLEER. Trimming pared 1 base from V and 4 bases from J, leaving 20 bases between.